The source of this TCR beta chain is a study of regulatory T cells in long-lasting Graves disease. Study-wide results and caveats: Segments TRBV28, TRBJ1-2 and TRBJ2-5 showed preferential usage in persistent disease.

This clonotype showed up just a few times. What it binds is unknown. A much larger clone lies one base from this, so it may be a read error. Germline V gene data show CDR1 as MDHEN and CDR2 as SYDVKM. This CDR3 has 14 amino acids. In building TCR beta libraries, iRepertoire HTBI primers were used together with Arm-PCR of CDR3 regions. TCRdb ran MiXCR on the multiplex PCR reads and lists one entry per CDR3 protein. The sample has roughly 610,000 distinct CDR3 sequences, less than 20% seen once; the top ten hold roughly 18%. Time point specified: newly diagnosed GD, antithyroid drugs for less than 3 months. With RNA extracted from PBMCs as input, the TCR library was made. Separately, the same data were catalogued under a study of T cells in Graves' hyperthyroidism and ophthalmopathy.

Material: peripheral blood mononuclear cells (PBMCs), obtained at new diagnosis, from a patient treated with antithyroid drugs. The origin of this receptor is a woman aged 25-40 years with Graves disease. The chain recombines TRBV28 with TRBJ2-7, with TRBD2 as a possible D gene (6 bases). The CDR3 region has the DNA TGTGCCAGCATGGTTCTCGGGAGATCCTACGAGCGGTACTTC. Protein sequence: CASMVLGRSYERYF.